Below are 8 T cell receptor beta chains sequenced from a single sample in a study of control samples from healthy donors and cancer patients. This table comes from immunoSEQ multiplex PCR, and its TCRdb copy is limited to in-frame clones, with some not included. The sample yields more than 15,000 clones, around 90% seen once. Sequenced sample: PBMCs. These receptors all come from a woman in her sixties with head and neck cancer.

The J gene is TRBJ1-1, the V gene TRBV5-1; a possible D gene is TRBD1 (6 bases). V was cut by 2 bases and J by 0 bases, with 14 bases left in between. The germline V gene encodes CDR1 SGHRS and CDR2 YFSETQ. The CDR3 has 16 residues. For the CDR3, the DNA is TGCGCCAGCAGCTTAAATCCGGGACAATTGAACACTGAAGCTTTCTTT. Its translation is CASSLNPGQLNTEAFF.

J is TRBJ2-6 and V is TRBV25-1, with D possibly being TRBD1 (5 bases). CDR3 length: 17 amino acids. CDR1 and CDR2 (germline): MGHDK, SYGVNS. Trimming took off 0 bases at V and 4 bases at J, with 13 bases between the two ends. CDR3 nucleotide sequence: TGTGCCAGCAGTGAATACCTAGGACAATCCGGGGCCAACGTCCTGACTTTC. This encodes CASSEYLGQSGANVLTF.

The rearrangement uses TRBV7-3 and TRBJ1-6; the D gene is possibly TRBD1 (5 bases). Trimming left V 1 base short and J 10 bases short, with 11 bases between. This CDR3 is built from 14 residues. Germline V CDR1 and CDR2: SGHTA, FQGTGA. The CDR3 nucleotides read TGTGCCAGCAGCTTAAAGGGCCAGGGCTCACCCCTCCACTTT. It translates to CASSLKGQGSPLHF.

The rearrangement joins TRBV19 to TRBJ1-1; D remains unclear. This CDR3 has 14 residues. Germline CDR1 reads LNHDA; CDR2 reads SQIVND (reference sequence). V lost 1 base to trimming and J lost 0 bases, with 6 bases between them. CDR3 loop: CASSIGRLNTEAFF. As DNA, the CDR3 is TGTGCCAGTAGTATAGGGCGGCTGAACACTGAAGCTTTCTTT.

The chain links TRBV3-1 (or the pseudogene TRBV3-2) to TRBJ2-5, with TRBD1 matching 9 bases. V lost 4 bases to trimming and J lost 5 bases; unmatched junction nucleotides: 11. CDR1 is LGHDT and CDR2 is YNNKEL in the germline V gene (reference sequence). The CDR3 length is 16 residues. As DNA, the CDR3 is TGTGCCAGCAGCCCCAAGGGAAACAGGGGGCGGGAGACCCAGTACTTC. Its translation is CASSPKGNRGRETQYF.

V and J are TRBV28 and TRBJ1-6; 7 bases are a match to TRBD1. This CDR3 spans 15 amino acids. V shed 6 bases and J 7 bases; nucleotides not matched to a gene: 9. Germline CDR1 reads MDHEN; CDR2 reads SYDVKM. CDR3 nucleotides: TGTGCCAGCAGCCCCGTACAGGGGAGCAATTCACCCCTCCACTTT. This sequence encodes CASSPVQGSNSPLHF.

CDR3 sequence reads: CASSQIDVHEQFF. The CDR3 nucleotides are TGTGCCAGCAGCCAAATCGACGTGCATGAGCAGTTCTTC. This chain links TRBV14 with TRBJ2-1; no reliable D call. With 2 bases removed from V and 8 bases from J, the gap between germline ends came to 10 bases. The germline gives CDR1 SGHDN, CDR2 FVKESK. The CDR3 loop spans 13 amino acids. Based on the CDR3 plus reference TRBV14 and TRBJ2-1, the full variable domain is EAGVTQFPSHSVIEKGQTVTLRCDPISGHDNLYWYRRVMGKEIKFLLHFVKESKQDESGMPNNRFLAERTGGTYSTLKVQPAELEDSGVYFCASSQIDVHEQFFGPGTRLTVL.

This clone has only a few counts. As DNA, the CDR3 is TGTGCCAGCAGTGAAGTCGGGACAGGGGCCTACGAGCAGTACTTC. It codes for CASSEVGTGAYEQYF. The J gene is TRBJ2-7, the V gene TRBV6-1; 10 bases line up with TRBD1. Trimming took 1 base from V and 2 from J; bases not matched to a gene: 2. CDR3 length: 15 residues. Germline values: CDR1 MNHNS, CDR2 SASEGT.